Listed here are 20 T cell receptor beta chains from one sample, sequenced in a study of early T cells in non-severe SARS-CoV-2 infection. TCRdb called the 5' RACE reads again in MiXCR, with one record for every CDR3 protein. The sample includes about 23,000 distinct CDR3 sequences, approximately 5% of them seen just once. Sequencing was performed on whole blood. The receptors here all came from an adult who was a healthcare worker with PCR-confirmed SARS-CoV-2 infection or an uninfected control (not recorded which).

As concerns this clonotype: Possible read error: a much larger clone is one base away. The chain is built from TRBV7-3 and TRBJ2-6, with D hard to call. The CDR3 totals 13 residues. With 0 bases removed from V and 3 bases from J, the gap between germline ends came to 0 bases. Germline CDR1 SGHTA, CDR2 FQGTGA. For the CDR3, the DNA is TGTGCCAGCAGCTTAACTGGGGCCAACGTCCTGACTTTC. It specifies CASSLTGANVLTF.

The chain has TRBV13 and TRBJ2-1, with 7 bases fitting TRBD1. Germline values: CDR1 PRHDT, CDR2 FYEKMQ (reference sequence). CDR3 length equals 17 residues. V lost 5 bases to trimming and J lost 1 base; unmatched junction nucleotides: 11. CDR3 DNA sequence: TGTGCCAGCAGCCTCGACAGGGCCGAAAGTTCCTACAATGAGCAGTTCTTC. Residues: CASSLDRAESSYNEQFF.

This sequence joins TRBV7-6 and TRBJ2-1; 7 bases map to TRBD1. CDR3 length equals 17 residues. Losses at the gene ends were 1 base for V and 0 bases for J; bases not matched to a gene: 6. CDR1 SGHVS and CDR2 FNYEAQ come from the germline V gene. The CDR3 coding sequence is TGTGCCAGCAGCTTAGTCGGGACAGCTAGCTCCTACAATGAGCAGTTCTTC. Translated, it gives CASSLVGTASSYNEQFF. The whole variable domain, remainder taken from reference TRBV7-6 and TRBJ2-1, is GAGVSQSPRYKVTKRGQDVALRCDPISGHVSLYWYRQALGQGPEFLTYFNYEAQQDKSGLPNDRFSAERPEGSISTLTIQRTEQRDSAMYRCASSLVGTASSYNEQFFGPGTRLTVL.

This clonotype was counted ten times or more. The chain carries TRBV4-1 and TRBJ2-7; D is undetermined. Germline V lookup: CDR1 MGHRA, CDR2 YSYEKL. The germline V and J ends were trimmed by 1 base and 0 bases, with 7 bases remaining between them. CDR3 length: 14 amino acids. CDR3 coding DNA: TGCGCCAGCAGCCAAGGGGTCGGCTCCTACGAGCAGTACTTC. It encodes CASSQGVGSYEQYF.

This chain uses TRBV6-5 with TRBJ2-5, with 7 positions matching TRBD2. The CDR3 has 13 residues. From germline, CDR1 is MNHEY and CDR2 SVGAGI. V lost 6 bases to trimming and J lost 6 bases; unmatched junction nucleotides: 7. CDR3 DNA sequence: TGTGCCAGCAGGAGCGGGGTTGTTAAGACCCAGTACTTC. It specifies CASRSGVVKTQYF.

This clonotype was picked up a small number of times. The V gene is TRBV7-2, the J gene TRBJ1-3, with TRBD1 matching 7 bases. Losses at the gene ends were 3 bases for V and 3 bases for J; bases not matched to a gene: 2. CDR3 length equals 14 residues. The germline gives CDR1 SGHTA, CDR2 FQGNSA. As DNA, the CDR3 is TGTGCCAGCAGCTTTAGACAGGGTGGAAACACCATATATTTT. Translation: CASSFRQGGNTIYF.

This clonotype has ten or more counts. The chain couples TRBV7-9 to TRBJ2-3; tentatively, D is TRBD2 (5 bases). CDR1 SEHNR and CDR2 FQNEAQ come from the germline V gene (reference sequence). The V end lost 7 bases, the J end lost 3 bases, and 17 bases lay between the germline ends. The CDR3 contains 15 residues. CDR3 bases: TGTGCCAGCAATCCCGGGTCTCTAGCAACAGATACGCAGTATTTT. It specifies CASNPGSLATDTQYF.

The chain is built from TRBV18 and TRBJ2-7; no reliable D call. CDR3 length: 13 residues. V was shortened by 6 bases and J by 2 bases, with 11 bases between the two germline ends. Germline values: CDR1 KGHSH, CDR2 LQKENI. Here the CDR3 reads CASSLGSPYEQYF. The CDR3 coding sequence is TGTGCCAGCTCTCTGGGGTCGCCCTACGAGCAGTACTTC.

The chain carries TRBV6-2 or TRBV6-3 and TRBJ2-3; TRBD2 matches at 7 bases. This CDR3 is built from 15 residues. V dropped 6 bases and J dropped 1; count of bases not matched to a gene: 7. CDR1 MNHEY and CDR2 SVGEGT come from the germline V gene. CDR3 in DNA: TGTGCCAGCAGCCCTCGGGGGGAGGGCACAGATACGCAGTATTTT. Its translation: CASSPRGEGTDTQYF.

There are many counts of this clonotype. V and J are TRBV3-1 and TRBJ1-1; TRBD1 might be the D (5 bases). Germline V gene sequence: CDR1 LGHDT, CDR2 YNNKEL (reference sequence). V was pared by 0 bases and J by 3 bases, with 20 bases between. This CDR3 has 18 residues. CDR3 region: CASSQDRWAGWMDTEAFF. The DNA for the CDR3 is TGTGCCAGCAGCCAAGATCGCTGGGCAGGGTGGATGGACACTGAAGCTTTCTTT. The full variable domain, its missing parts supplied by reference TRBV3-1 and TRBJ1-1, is DTAVSQTPKYLVTQMGNDKSIKCEQNLGHDTMYWYKQDSKKFLKIMFSYNNKELIINETVPNRFSPKSPDKAHLNLHINSLELGDSAVYFCASSQDRWAGWMDTEAFFGQGTRLTVV.

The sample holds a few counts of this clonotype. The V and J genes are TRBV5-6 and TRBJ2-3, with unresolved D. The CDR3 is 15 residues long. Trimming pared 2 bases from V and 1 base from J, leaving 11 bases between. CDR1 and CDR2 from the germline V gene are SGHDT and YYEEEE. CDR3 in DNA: TGTGCCAGCAGCTTACCGACACCTGGCACAGATACGCAGTATTTT. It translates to CASSLPTPGTDTQYF.

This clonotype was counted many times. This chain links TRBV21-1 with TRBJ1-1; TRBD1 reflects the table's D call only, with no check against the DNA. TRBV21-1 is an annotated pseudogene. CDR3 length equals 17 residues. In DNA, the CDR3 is TGTGCCAGCAGCAAAACAGACAGGGGGTCAAGGAACACTGAAGCTTTCTTT. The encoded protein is CASSKTDRGSRNTEAFF.

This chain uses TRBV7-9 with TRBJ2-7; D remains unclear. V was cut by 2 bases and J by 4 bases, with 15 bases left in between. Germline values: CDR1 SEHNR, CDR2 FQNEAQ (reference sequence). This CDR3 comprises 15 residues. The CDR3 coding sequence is TGTGCCAGCAGCTTAAATGGCGGACCGATATACGAGCAGTACTTC. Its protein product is CASSLNGGPIYEQYF. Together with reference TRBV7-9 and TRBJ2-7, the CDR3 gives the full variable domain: DTGVSQNPRHKITKRGQNVTFRCDPISEHNRLYWYRQTLGQGPEFLTYFQNEAQLEKSRLLSDRFSAERPKGSFSTLEIQRTEQGDSAMYLCASSLNGGPIYEQYFGPGTRLTVT.

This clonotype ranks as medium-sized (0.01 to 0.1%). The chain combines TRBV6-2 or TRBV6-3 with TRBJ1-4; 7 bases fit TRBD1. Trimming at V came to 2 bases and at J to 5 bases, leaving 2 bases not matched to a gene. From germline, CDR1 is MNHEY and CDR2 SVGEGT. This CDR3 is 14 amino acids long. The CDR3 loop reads CASSYPGGNEKLFF. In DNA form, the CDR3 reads TGTGCCAGCAGTTACCCAGGGGGAAATGAAAAACTGTTTTTT.

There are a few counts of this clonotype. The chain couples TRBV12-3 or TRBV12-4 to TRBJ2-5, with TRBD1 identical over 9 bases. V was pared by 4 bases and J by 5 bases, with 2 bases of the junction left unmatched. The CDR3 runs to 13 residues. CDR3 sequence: CASSWDRAETQYF. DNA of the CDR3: TGTGCCAGCAGTTGGGACAGGGCGGAGACCCAGTACTTC.

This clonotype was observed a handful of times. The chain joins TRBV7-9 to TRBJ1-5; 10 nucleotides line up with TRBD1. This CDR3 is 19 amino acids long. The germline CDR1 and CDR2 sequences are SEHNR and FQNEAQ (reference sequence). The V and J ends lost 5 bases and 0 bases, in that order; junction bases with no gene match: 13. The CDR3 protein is CASSQDPGQGKYSNQPQHF. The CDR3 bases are TGTGCCAGCAGCCAAGATCCGGGACAGGGGAAGTATAGCAATCAGCCCCAGCATTTT.

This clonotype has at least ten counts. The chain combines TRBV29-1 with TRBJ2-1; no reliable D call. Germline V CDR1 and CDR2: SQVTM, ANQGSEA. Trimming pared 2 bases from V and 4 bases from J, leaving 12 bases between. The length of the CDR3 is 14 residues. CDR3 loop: CSVEPLDRYNEQFF. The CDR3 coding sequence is TGCAGCGTTGAACCCCTGGACCGTTACAATGAGCAGTTCTTC.

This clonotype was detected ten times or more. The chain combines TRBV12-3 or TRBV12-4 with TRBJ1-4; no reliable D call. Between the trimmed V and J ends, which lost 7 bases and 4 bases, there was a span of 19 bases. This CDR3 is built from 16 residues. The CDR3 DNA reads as TGTGCCAGCACCCCCGGATCCCCAGACCTTAATGAAAAACTGTTTTTT. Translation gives CASTPGSPDLNEKLFF.

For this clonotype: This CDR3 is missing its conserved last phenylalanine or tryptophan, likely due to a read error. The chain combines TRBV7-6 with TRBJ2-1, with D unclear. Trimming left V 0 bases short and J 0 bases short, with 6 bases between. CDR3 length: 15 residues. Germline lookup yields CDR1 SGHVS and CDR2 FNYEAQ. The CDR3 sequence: CASSLAESSYNEQFI. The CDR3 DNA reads TGTGCCAGCAGCTTAGCGGAGAGCTCCTACAATGAGCAGTTCATC.

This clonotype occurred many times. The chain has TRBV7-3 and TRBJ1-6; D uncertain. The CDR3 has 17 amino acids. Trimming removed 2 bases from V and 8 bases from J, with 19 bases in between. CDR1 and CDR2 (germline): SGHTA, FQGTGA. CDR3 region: CASSLSPTGFLHSPLHF. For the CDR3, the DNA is TGTGCCAGCAGCTTATCCCCCACGGGGTTTCTACATTCACCCCTCCACTTT.